Shown below are 24 T cell receptor beta chains from a single sample sequenced in a study of CD8 T cells in ankylosing spondylitis. TCRdb itself ran the 5' RACE reads through MiXCR, one entry per CDR3 protein. Among about 300,000 distinct CDR3 sequences listed, under 14% were seen once. The specimen was blood, either unsorted or a sorted T cell fraction (not recorded which). These receptors were obtained from a female donor with ankylosing spondylitis or in good health (not recorded which).

This clonotype was seen a few times. The gene calls are TRBV18 and TRBJ2-7; unclear D gene. The V gene lost 1 base and the J gene lost 6 bases, with 10 bases spanning the gap. CDR3 size: 13 residues. Germline loops: CDR1 KGHSH, CDR2 LQKENI. CDR3 in amino acids: CASSPLVFGEQYF. For the CDR3, the DNA is TGTGCCAGCTCACCACTTGTCTTCGGCGAGCAGTACTTC.

This clonotype was seen ten or more times. The chain has TRBV5-1 and TRBJ2-4, with 9 bases matching TRBD1. Germline V gene data show CDR1 as SGHRS and CDR2 as YFSETQ. The junction had 3 bases not matched to a gene; V was cut back by 4 bases and J by 7 bases. CDR3 length: 13 amino acids. CDR3 residues: CASSDGQGNIQYF. CDR3 coding DNA: TGCGCCAGCAGCGACGGACAGGGGAACATTCAGTACTTC. Combining the CDR3 with reference TRBV5-1 and TRBJ2-4 gives the whole variable domain KAGVTQTPRYLIKTRGQQVTLSCSPISGHRSVSWYQQTPGQGLQFLFEYFSETQRNKGNFPGRFSGRQFSNSRSEMNVSTLELGDSALYLCASSDGQGNIQYFGAGTRLSVL.

The chain recombines TRBV5-6 with TRBJ2-7; D remains unclear. Trimming cost V 1 base and J 3 bases, with 14 bases left between them. The CDR3 extends over 15 amino acids. Germline V CDR1 and CDR2: SGHDT, YYEEEE. The CDR3 here is CASSLSGKPLYEQYF. CDR3 DNA: TGTGCCAGCAGCTTGTCTGGGAAGCCTCTCTACGAGCAGTACTTC.

The chain couples TRBV28 to TRBJ2-7; D call uncertain. The CDR3 is 13 residues long. Germline-derived CDR1 and CDR2 are MDHEN and SYDVKM. Trimming took off 4 bases at V and 2 bases at J, with 9 bases between the two ends. In nucleotides, the CDR3 is TGTGCCAGCAGTTCCCCGGAAACCTACGAGCAGTACTTC. Its protein is CASSSPETYEQYF.

This chain uses TRBV7-2 with TRBJ1-5; D uncertain. Germline V gene lookup returns CDR1 SGHTA and CDR2 FQGNSA. V lost 2 bases and J 0 bases, leaving 5 bases between the germline ends. CDR3 length: 14 residues. The CDR3 region is CASSLQSSNQPQHF. Here the CDR3 DNA reads TGTGCCAGCAGCTTACAGTCTAGCAATCAGCCCCAGCATTTT.

This chain joins TRBV7-2 and TRBJ2-7; a weak D match, TRBD2 (7 bases). The CDR3 has 14 amino acids. Per germline, CDR1 SGHTA and CDR2 FQGNSA. V was cut by 5 bases and J by 2 bases, with 13 bases left in between. The CDR3 is CASSPSGGPYEQYF. Written as DNA, the CDR3 is TGTGCCAGCAGCCCATCGGGGGGCCCCTACGAGCAGTACTTC.

This clonotype was seen just once. With a much larger clone just one base away, this may be a read error. This is likely a read error, given that the CDR3 carries no conserved phenylalanine or tryptophan at its end. Because the CDR3's place on the DNA is in doubt, the DNA is left out and the CDR3 is given as listed by TCRdb. This chain's CDR3 is CSAKGQGTPFY. V and J are TRBV20-1 and TRBJ1-1; the D call of TRBD1 is as the table states it, not checked on the DNA. Inclusive of both ends, the CDR3 amounts to 11 amino acids. Germline V gene sequence: CDR1 DFQATT, CDR2 SNEGSKA (reference sequence).

This rearrangement joins TRBV5-1 to TRBJ2-5; D might be TRBD1 or TRBD2, each matching 6 bases. The ends were cut back, 1 base at V and 5 bases at J, with 9 bases in the middle. The CDR3 has 13 amino acids. Germline V gene data show CDR1 as SGHRS and CDR2 as YFSETQ. CDR3 in DNA: TGCGCCAGCAGCTTGATGGGGGGCGAGACCCAGTACTTC. It codes for CASSLMGGETQYF.

This clonotype was observed at least ten times. V and J are TRBV15 and TRBJ2-3; weak D call: TRBD1 (6 bases). The CDR3 sequence is 16 residues long. Germline-derived CDR1 and CDR2 are LNHNV and YYDKDF (reference sequence). Trimming removed 0 bases at V and 2 bases at J, with 12 bases between. In nucleotides, the CDR3 is TGTGCCACCAGCAGAGACAGGGGAAGCCTCACAGATACGCAGTATTTT. Its protein is CATSRDRGSLTDTQYF.

This clonotype was observed at least ten times. CDR3 DNA: TGCAGTGCCCATTTACGTAGCGGGATTACCTACAATGAGCAGTTCTTC. The encoded protein is CSAHLRSGITYNEQFF. The chain carries TRBV20-1 and TRBJ2-1; 8 bases map to TRBD2. Trimming cost V 6 bases and J 2 bases; bases outside gene matches: 12. The CDR3 extends over 16 amino acids. The germline gives CDR1 DFQATT, CDR2 SNEGSKA (reference sequence).

This clonotype appeared a few times. DNA for the CDR3: TGCGCCAGCAGCTCTACAGGGGAGGGGAGCCAGTACTTC. Protein: CASSSTGEGSQYF. The chain uses TRBV5-1 and TRBJ2-5; D is perhaps TRBD1 or TRBD2 (7 bases each). The CDR3 spans 13 residues. CDR1 and CDR2 (germline): SGHRS, YFSETQ. Trimming took off 3 bases at V and 10 bases at J, with 16 bases between the two ends.

This chain joins TRBV7-6 and TRBJ2-7; no firm D call. Looked up from germline, CDR1 is SGHVS and CDR2 is FNYEAQ. CDR3 length equals 15 residues. V was clipped by 1 base and J by 0 bases, with 10 bases between them. Here the CDR3 reads CASSLGRQASYEQYF. CDR3 nucleotides: TGTGCCAGCAGCTTAGGAAGACAAGCCTCCTACGAGCAGTACTTC.

There are many counts of this clonotype. V is TRBV20-1 and J is TRBJ2-1; 7 bases are shared with TRBD2. The CDR3 sequence is 13 residues long. J gave up 9 bases and V 6 bases, and 11 bases lay outside the gene matches. Germline V gives CDR1 DFQATT, CDR2 SNEGSKA (reference sequence). CDR3 DNA: TGCAGTGCACCCCCCGGGGGGTTTGGTGAGCAGTTCTTC. Translating gives CSAPPGGFGEQFF.

Concerning this clonotype itself: Germline is not matched at one junction end, which may reflect a read error. The V gene is TRBV20-1, the J gene TRBJ2-4, with a possible D match to TRBD2 (5 bases). Germline V gene data show CDR1 as DFQATT and CDR2 as SNEGSKA (reference sequence). This CDR3 region has 17 residues. CDR3 protein: CCARIQTRELAKNIQYF. As DNA, the CDR3 is TGCTGTGCTAGAATCCAAACTAGGGAACTAGCCAAAAACATTCAGTACTTC.

This clonotype was detected a few times. The chain links TRBV5-1 to TRBJ2-7, with TRBD2 matching over 13 bases. The CDR3 extends over 17 amino acids. Germline CDR1 reads SGHRS; CDR2 reads YFSETQ. Trimming at V came to 2 bases and at J to 1 base, leaving 6 bases not matched to a gene. Written as DNA, the CDR3 is TGCGCCAGCAGCTTCGGGACTAGCGGGACTATTTCCTACGAGCAGTACTTC. As protein: CASSFGTSGTISYEQYF.

Many counts were recorded for this clonotype. V usage is TRBV7-9 and J usage is TRBJ2-1, with 8 positions matching TRBD1. CDR1 SEHNR and CDR2 FQNEAQ come from the germline V gene (reference sequence). The trim removed 5 bases at V and 9 bases at J, leaving 15 bases unmatched. The CDR3 loop spans 16 amino acids. CDR3 DNA: TGTGCCAGCAGCGCGACGCCGGGACAGGCTAACGGTGAGCAGTTCTTC. Protein: CASSATPGQANGEQFF.

This clonotype was counted only a few times. This rearrangement joins TRBV18 to TRBJ2-7; D is possibly TRBD2 (5 bases). The CDR3 is made up of 12 amino acids. Trimming took 5 bases from V and 2 from J, leaving 7 bases between them. The germline CDR1 and CDR2 sequences are KGHSH and LQKENI. Here the CDR3 DNA reads TGTGCCAGCTCAGAGAGGGCCTACGAGCAGTACTTC. Translating it yields CASSERAYEQYF.

This clonotype was detected a few times. DNA of the CDR3: TGTGCCAGCAGTTTAAATCAGAGGTACGAGCAGTACTTC. Protein: CASSLNQRYEQYF. This chain links TRBV28 with TRBJ2-7; no clear D gene. The CDR3 runs to 13 residues. Trimming shortened V by 2 bases and J by 4 bases, and 9 bases separated the two germline ends. Germline-derived CDR1 and CDR2 are MDHEN and SYDVKM.

This clonotype was detected a few times. This chain connects TRBV5-1 to TRBJ2-5, with unresolved D. From germline, CDR1 is SGHRS and CDR2 YFSETQ. The CDR3 has 14 amino acids. V dropped 2 bases and J dropped 2 bases, with 10 bases sitting between them. The CDR3: CASSFEQHQETQYF. CDR3 coding DNA: TGCGCCAGCAGCTTCGAACAGCATCAAGAGACCCAGTACTTC.

The chain joins TRBV23-1 to TRBJ1-6; weak D call: TRBD1 (5 bases). TRBV23-1 is annotated as an ORF whose role is uncertain. V gave up 1 base and J gave up 2 bases, with 15 bases separating them. The CDR3 has 18 residues. In DNA, the CDR3 is TGCGCCAGCAGTCAATACCGGGACGGTGAACCCTATAATTCACCCCTCCACTTT. Encoded protein: CASSQYRDGEPYNSPLHF.

In its sample, this clonotype was seen many times. The CDR3 DNA is TGTGCCACCAGCGAAACGGGACAGGGTCATCAAGAGACCCAGTACTTC. Protein sequence: CATSETGQGHQETQYF. The rearrangement links TRBV24-1 to TRBJ2-5; 9 nucleotides line up with TRBD1. CDR3 size: 16 residues. Germline trimming cut 7 bases from V and 2 bases from J; bases unmatched to any gene: 10. Germline-derived CDR1 and CDR2 are KGHDR and SFDVKD.

This clonotype was counted at least ten times. This rearrangement joins TRBV29-1 to TRBJ2-4, with 7 bases lining up with TRBD1. V trimming: 4 bases; J trimming: 1 base; junction bases outside the gene matches: 7. The V gene's germline CDR1 is SQVTM and CDR2 ANQGSEA. CDR3 length equals 15 residues. CDR3 sequence reads: CSVVDRWGAKNIQYF. The CDR3, as DNA: TGCAGCGTTGTGGACAGGTGGGGGGCCAAAAACATTCAGTACTTC.

The table lists this clonotype with many counts. This chain connects TRBV28 to TRBJ2-1; possibly TRBD1 or TRBD2 for D (6 bases each). CDR1 and CDR2 from the germline V gene are MDHEN and SYDVKM. Trimming pared 4 bases from V and 1 base from J, leaving 14 bases between. The CDR3 is 16 amino acids. CDR3 DNA sequence: TGTGCCAGCAGTTCCGACACAGGGAGGTCCTACAATGAGCAGTTCTTC. This encodes CASSSDTGRSYNEQFF.

This clonotype was detected only once. Given a much more abundant clone one base away, this may be a read error. This chain links TRBV12-3 or TRBV12-4 with TRBJ1-2; no definite D call. CDR3 length: 11 amino acids. Written as DNA, the CDR3 is TGTGCCAGCAGGGACTTCTATGGCTTCACCTTC. The encoded protein is CASRDFYGFTF.